This TCR beta chain was identified in a study of blood T cell repertoires in COVID-19. For the study at large: Some COVID-19 samples were acute and others convalescent; all came from the United States, Italy and Spain.

The junction had 8 bases not matched to a gene; V was cut back by 5 bases and J by 1 base. The CDR3 spans 16 residues. Germline V lookup: CDR1 SGHTA, CDR2 FQGNSA. Here immunoSEQ multiplex PCR was the method, and the copy in TCRdb shows in-frame clones only, minus some. The profile shows over 90,000 clones, 75% to 90% of them singletons. The sample consisted of peripheral blood. The genes are TRBV7-2 and TRBJ2-7; TRBD2 aligns across 10 bases. The source is an older man with acute or convalescent COVID-19. CDR3 nucleotide sequence: TGTGCCAGCAGCCCCAGCGGGAGGGGCCTATCCTACGAGCAGTACTTC. Amino acids: CASSPSGRGLSYEQYF.